The next 10 T cell receptor beta chains were all read from a single sample in a study of cytomegalovirus exposure and HLA in healthy donors. The PCR employed 60 Vbeta primers together with 13 Jbeta primers. This table comes from immunoSEQ multiplex PCR, and its TCRdb copy is limited to in-frame clones, with some not included. The sample yields 100,000 to 150,000 clones, about two thirds seen once. Sequences were obtained from PBMCs. These receptors all stem from a human donor in good health.

The chain couples TRBV15 to TRBJ1-2; D perhaps matches TRBD1 (6 bases). Germline CDR1 LNHNV, CDR2 YYDKDF (reference sequence). This CDR3 is built from 18 residues. V was trimmed by 3 bases and J by 4 bases, leaving 24 bases between them. CDR3 sequence: CATSSETRDTLLGYGYTF. The DNA of the CDR3 is TGTGCCACCAGCAGCGAAACCCGGGACACCTTATTAGGCTATGGCTACACCTTC.

The chain links TRBV2 to TRBJ2-5; D call uncertain. Germline V gene data show CDR1 as SNHLY and CDR2 as FYNNEI. Between the trimmed V and J ends, which lost 8 bases and 4 bases, there was a span of 11 bases. This CDR3 is 12 amino acids long. CDR3 residues: CASGPHRETQYF. The DNA for the CDR3 is TGTGCCAGCGGGCCCCACCGAGAGACCCAGTACTTC.

The chain uses TRBV28 and TRBJ1-5; TRBD1 is a possible D gene (6 bases). The V gene's germline CDR1 is MDHEN and CDR2 SYDVKM. Trimming stripped 6 bases from V and 6 bases from J, with 15 bases between. The CDR3 consists of 14 residues. The CDR3 DNA follows: TGTGCCAGCAGGGGGCAGGGGAAGGGTCAGCCCCAGCATTTT. Its translation: CASRGQGKGQPQHF.

The chain recombines TRBV27 with TRBJ2-7, with 8 bases that match TRBD2. Trimming at V came to 5 bases and at J to 4 bases, leaving 7 bases not matched to a gene. This CDR3 region has 14 residues. CDR1 MNHEY and CDR2 SMNVEV come from the germline V gene (reference sequence). CDR3 bases: TGTGCCAGCAGTATGACTAGCGTGGGATACGAGCAGTACTTC. Translation gives CASSMTSVGYEQYF.

The chain is built from TRBV19 and TRBJ2-1; D possibly corresponds to TRBD2 (5 bases). V lost 3 bases and J 6 bases, leaving 24 bases between the germline ends. CDR1 and CDR2 from the germline V gene are LNHDA and SQIVND (reference sequence). CDR3 size: 18 residues. CDR3 sequence reads: CASSMGFPSPNLSNEQFF. CDR3 sequence (DNA): TGTGCCAGTAGTATGGGTTTTCCTAGCCCCAACCTTTCCAATGAGCAGTTCTTC.

The chain recombines TRBV11-2 with TRBJ2-2, with 7 bases matching TRBD1. The CDR3 runs 14 residues. CDR1 is SGHAT and CDR2 is FQNNGV in the germline V gene. V shed 4 bases and J 5 bases; nucleotides not matched to a gene: 4. The CDR3 DNA follows: TGTGCCAGCAGCTACTACAGGGGAACCGGGGAGCTGTTTTTT. Its translation is CASSYYRGTGELFF.

The rearrangement joins TRBV9 to TRBJ2-5, with 9 nucleotides matching TRBD1. Germline CDR1 SGDLS, CDR2 YYNGEE. This CDR3 comprises 16 residues. Trimming at V came to 3 bases and at J to 0 bases, leaving 6 bases not matched to a gene. CDR3 DNA: TGTGCCAGCAGCGCCTGGACAGGGGAGTACCAAGAGACCCAGTACTTC. Translating it yields CASSAWTGEYQETQYF.

The CDR3 spells CASSLNDQRRPQHF. CDR3 bases: TGTGCCAGCAGCTTGAACGATCAGAGGAGGCCCCAGCATTTT. The chain carries TRBV5-5 and TRBJ1-5; D is uncertain. V was clipped by 1 base and J by 9 bases, with 14 bases between them. CDR1 and CDR2 (germline): SGHKS, YYEKEE (reference sequence). The length of the CDR3 is 14 residues.

The chain recombines TRBV5-1 with TRBJ2-3, with 10 bases matching TRBD2. The germline V gene has CDR1 SGHRS and CDR2 YFSETQ. CDR3 length: 16 amino acids. Trimming cost V 0 bases and J 4 bases; bases outside gene matches: 5. CDR3 in DNA: TGCGCCAGCAGCTTGGAAGCGGGGGGGCGGTCAGATACGCAGTATTTT. Its protein is CASSLEAGGRSDTQYF.

The V gene is TRBV4-3, the J gene TRBJ2-3, with D possibly TRBD2 on 6 matching bases. V dropped 0 bases and J dropped 0 bases, with 7 bases sitting between them. The germline V gene has CDR1 LGHNA and CDR2 YSLEER. This CDR3 has 15 residues. Written as DNA, the CDR3 is TGCGCCAGCAGCCAAGATGGGACTAGCACAGATACGCAGTATTTT. This sequence encodes CASSQDGTSTDTQYF.